This TCR beta chain comes out of a study of Ad26.COV2.S vaccination and SARS-CoV-2 variants. Across the study: Administration of Ad26.COV2.S was intramuscular, either once or twice 56 days apart.

The ends were cut back, 8 bases at V and 0 bases at J, with 7 bases in the middle. From germline, CDR1 is SNHLY and CDR2 FYNNEI. This CDR3 has 12 residues. Described treatment: around 19 received Ad26.COV2.S at low or high dose, single or two shots; several received placebo; per-sample allocation not given. Collection of samples fell on day 63 after the first vaccine or placebo injection. Here immunoSEQ multiplex PCR was the method, and the copy in TCRdb shows in-frame clones only, minus some. The table has about 390,000 clones, 88% seen once. The V and J genes are TRBV2 and TRBJ1-1; D possibly corresponds to TRBD1 (6 bases). This TCR was sampled from a person aged 18 to 59 who received the Ad26.COV2.S COVID-19 vaccine or a placebo. The input for sequencing was peripheral blood, taken in a trial of Ad26.COV2.S vaccine versus placebo. CDR3 loop: CASGQLNTEAFF. CDR3 nucleotide sequence: TGTGCCAGCGGACAGCTGAACACTGAAGCTTTCTTT.